This is a list of T cell receptor beta chains from one sample in a study of breast tumors, draining lymph nodes, adjacent tissues. MiXCR, run by TCRdb on the multiplex PCR reads, gives a single entry per CDR3 protein. The top ten clones hold about 3.8% of a sample with some 150,000 distinct CDR3 sequences, around a third of them seen once. Sequencing input: axillary lymph node tissue. The receptors come from a female donor with breast cancer. Some clones in this sample may be carry-over from other donors' samples. CDR3s include the opening cysteine and the closing phenylalanine or tryptophan. A D gene is named only where the DNA matches it firmly. Rows may omit the clone size; those that give it use once, few, many or a size class.

d_gene	v_gene	abundance	j_gene	len	CDR3aa	CDR3nt
TRBD2	TRBV4-2	NA	TRBJ2-5	18	CASSQEASGGSYQETQYF	TGTGCCAGCAGCCAAGAGGCGAGCGGGGGATCATATCAAGAGACCCAGTACTTC
TRBD2	TRBV6-2/TRBV6-3	many	TRBJ2-7	14	CASSYAGGSGEQYF	TGTGCCAGCAGTTACGCGGGGGGGTCGGGGGAGCAGTACTTC
TRBD2	TRBV20-1	NA	TRBJ2-2	14	CSAPKRESIGELFF	TGCAGTGCTCCAAAGCGGGAGAGTATCGGGGAGCTGTTTTTT
NA	TRBV5-6	many	TRBJ2-1	17	CASSSMTGLHLGDEQFF	TGTGCCAGCAGCTCCATGACAGGTTTACACCTAGGGGATGAGCAGTTCTTC
NA	TRBV28	NA	TRBJ1-6	18	CASSLKESSILRNSPLHF	TGTGCCAGCAGTCTAAAGGAGTCCTCTATATTAAGAAATTCACCCCTCCACTTT
NA	TRBV2	many	TRBJ1-2	11	CASSEDRDYTF	TGTGCCAGCAGTGAAGACAGGGACTACACCTTC
TRBD1	TRBV27	NA	TRBJ2-5	17	CASSAPGQGWGGETQYF	TGTGCCAGCAGTGCCCCGGGACAGGGATGGGGTGGGGAGACCCAGTACTTC
NA	TRBV20-1	many	TRBJ1-1	14	CSADYRASNTEAFF	TGCAGTGCGGACTACAGGGCCTCGAACACTGAAGCTTTCTTT
TRBD1	TRBV30	many	TRBJ1-4	14	CAWRKQGGNEKLFF	TGTGCCTGGAGGAAGCAGGGGGGGAATGAAAAACTGTTTTTT
TRBD1	TRBV20-1	many	TRBJ1-2	11	CSAKGAYGYTF	TGCAGTGCTAAGGGGGCTTATGGCTACACCTTC
NA	TRBV12-5	many	TRBJ2-5	14	CASAPPGPQETQYF	TGTGCTAGTGCCCCCCCTGGGCCCCAAGAGACCCAGTACTTC
TRBD1	TRBV12-3/TRBV12-4	NA	TRBJ2-7	14	CASSQDRGRNEQYF	TGTGCCAGCAGCCAGGACAGGGGTAGGAACGAGCAGTACTTC
NA	TRBV3-1	few	TRBJ2-1	17	CASSHRRGRASYNEQFF	TGTGCCAGCAGCCACCGAAGGGGCAGGGCCTCCTACAATGAGCAGTTCTTC
TRBD1	TRBV7-3	many	TRBJ1-6	15	CASSSQGGENSPLHF	TGTGCCAGCAGCTCACAGGGGGGTGAAAATTCACCCCTCCACTTT
TRBD2	TRBV20-1	many	TRBJ2-1	16	CSARVLKGTSYNEQFF	TGCAGTGCTAGAGTCTTAAAGGGGACTAGCTACAATGAGCAGTTCTTC
NA	TRBV7-6	NA	TRBJ1-6	17	CASSARPGSSYNSPLHF	TGTGCCAGCAGCGCAAGACCGGGGAGCTCCTATAATTCACCCCTCCACTTT
TRBD1	TRBV6-1	many	TRBJ1-6	13	CASRRQGASPLHF	TGTGCCAGCCGCAGACAGGGGGCTTCACCCCTCCACTTT
NA	TRBV9	many	TRBJ1-5	13	CASSVAVNQPQHF	TGTGCCAGCAGCGTAGCTGTCAATCAGCCCCAGCATTTT
NA	TRBV7-2	NA	TRBJ2-7	15	CASSSSRGGKGEQHF	TGTGCTAGCAGCTCCAGTCGTGGCGGGAAGGGAGAGCAGCACTTC
TRBD2	TRBV11-2	NA	TRBJ2-2	12	CASSLGTSRLFF	TGTGCCAGCAGCTTAGGGACTAGTAGGCTGTTTTTT
NA	TRBV29-1	NA	TRBJ1-1	14	CSVEYERVNTEASF	TGCAGCGTTGAATACGAAAGAGTGAACACTGAAGCTTCCTTT
TRBD1	TRBV27	NA	TRBJ1-4	15	CASSLSWTGGEKLFF	TGTGCCAGCAGTTTATCGTGGACAGGAGGGGAAAAACTGTTTTTT
TRBD1	TRBV28	NA	TRBJ1-1	14	CASSRQGARIEAFF	TGTGCCAGCAGTCGACAGGGGGCGCGGATTGAAGCTTTCTTT
NA	TRBV25-1	NA	TRBJ1-2	12	CTSRRLNYGYTF	TGTACCAGCAGACGGTTAAACTATGGCTACACCTTC
NA	TRBV9	once	TRBJ2-1	15	CASSVATGAGNEQFF	TGTGCCAGCAGCGTAGCTACGGGGGCCGGGAATGAGCAGTTCTTC